This TCR beta chain originates from a study of cytomegalovirus exposure and HLA in healthy donors. Study conclusions and caveats: More than 15,000 TCR beta sequences were associated with HLA alleles at 0.05 false discovery rate in a later analysis.

Germline loops: CDR1 GTSNPN, CDR2 SVGIG (reference sequence). V shed 0 bases, J shed 1 base, and the junction held 4 bases outside the gene matches. There are 16 residues in the CDR3. The PCR had 60 Vbeta and 13 Jbeta primers. Profiled with immunoSEQ multiplex PCR; TCRdb holds only in-frame clones, not every one. The profile shows about 130,000 clones, around 81% of them singletons. On this clone: No antigen is known for it.

The sequence was obtained from a woman in her forties or fifties in good health and CMV-seronegative. Sequenced material: PBMCs. This chain uses TRBV30 with TRBJ2-2; 8 positions agree with TRBD1. The CDR3: CAWSVGQGWNTGELFF. In DNA form, the CDR3 reads TGTGCCTGGAGTGTCGGACAGGGCTGGAACACCGGGGAGCTGTTTTTT. Looking up the rest from reference TRBV30 and TRBJ2-2 gives the full variable domain: SQTIHQWPATLVQPVGSPLSLECTVEGTSNPNLYWYRQAAGRGLQLLFYSVGIGQISSEVPQNLSASRPQDRQFILSSKKLLLSDSGFYLCAWSVGQGWNTGELFFGEGSRLTVL.